Listed below are T cell receptor beta chains from one sample, sequenced in a study of shared clonotypes between healthy human individuals. TCRdb's table, derived via immunoSEQ multiplex PCR, lists solely in-frame clones and lacks some. The sample carries some 2.4 million clones, over 85% recorded once. The sample consisted of naive CD4+ T cells from PBMCs. The receptor source for this set is a man aged 18 to 29 in good health. Some clones in this sample may be carry-over from other donors' samples. The conserved cysteine and the conserved F or W are not part of the CDR3 here. A D gene is named only where the DNA matches it firmly.

10	-	TRBV10-3	TRBJ2-2	AISESGGELF
12	-	TRBV6-5	TRBJ2-7	ASQNFGTGYEQY
14	TRBD2	TRBV2	TRBJ2-1	ASSDSGRESYNEQF
13	TRBD2	TRBV27	TRBJ2-1	ASSWTSGSRDEQF
10	-	TRBV7-2	TRBJ1-6	ASSPGPSPLH
13	-	TRBV28	TRBJ1-1	ASRSGGYDGTEAF
12	-	TRBV2	TRBJ1-1	ASTADSRNTEAF
13	-	TRBV7-2	TRBJ2-1	ASSQTKSGYNEQF
11	-	TRBV19	TRBJ1-2	ASSIGGLNGYT
13	-	TRBV18	TRBJ1-1	ASSYIPGVDTEAF
10	-	TRBV2	TRBJ1-2	ASSEDSYGYT
12	TRBD2	TRBV2	TRBJ2-1	ASSGGGIRNEQF
9	-	TRBV19	TRBJ2-7	ASSGSYEQY
13	-	TRBV12-5	TRBJ2-2	ASGFWQTNTGELF
10	-	TRBV7-2	TRBJ1-5	ASSSRGQPQH
9	-	TRBV7-2	TRBJ2-7	ASSLRYEQY
13	TRBD1	TRBV28	TRBJ2-6	ASTTGSNGANVLT
13	-	TRBV28	TRBJ1-6	ASNGGSSYNSPLH
11	-	TRBV5-6	TRBJ1-1	ASSLSRLTEAF
13	TRBD1	TRBV18	TRBJ1-1	ASSPGGGLGTEAF
11	TRBD1	TRBV9	TRBJ1-5	ASSATGGQPQH
13	TRBD2	TRBV4-1	TRBJ2-7	ASSRGTSGTYEQY